This T cell receptor (beta chain) was retrieved from a study of radiotherapy plus CTLA-4 blockade in lung cancer. The overall study: Disease control was present in roughly 29% of patients, and objective responses in 18%. The study, taken as a whole, reports: Best predicting response, reportedly, were early blood T cell clone dynamics, with interferon-beta. The study found tumor-derived TCR clones expanded in blood after radiotherapy plus ipilimumab.

The CDR3 covers 18 residues. The ends lost 5 bases at V and 0 bases at J; junction bases unmatched: 8. Germline CDR1 LNHDA, CDR2 SQIVND (reference sequence). Assay: immunoSEQ multiplex PCR; the TCRdb copy retains only in-frame clones and omits some. The repertoire holds about 60,000 clones, with over 70% as singletons. Patients with chemo-refractory metastatic non-small-cell lung cancer received focal radiation plus CTLA-4 blockade with ipilimumab. As for this clone: Its antigen is not known.

The source of this sequence is a human donor with non-small cell lung cancer who had a partial response to radiotherapy plus ipilimumab. The sequences come from peripheral blood, collected from a patient treated with radiotherapy plus ipilimumab. The chain uses TRBV19 and TRBJ2-6, with 9 bases fitting TRBD1. CDR3 nucleotides: TGTGCCAGTAGTCTCGGGACAGGGATGTCCTCTGGGGCCAACGTCCTGACTTTC. Protein product: CASSLGTGMSSGANVLTF.